These 30 T cell receptor beta chains share one sample of origin, sequenced in a study of T cell responses to AZD1222 COVID-19 vaccine. The data were produced by immunoSEQ multiplex PCR, yet TCRdb's version contains in-frame clones alone and is incomplete. The sample holds 70,000 to 95,000 clones, more than 85% seen once. This specimen was peripheral blood, taken 28 days after the second AZD1222 dose. The receptors derive from an adult who received the AZD1222 COVID-19 vaccine.

The chain combines TRBV4-1 with TRBJ2-7, with 7 bases that match TRBD1. This CDR3 has 15 residues. With 4 bases clipped from V and 2 bases from J, the junction kept 8 bases outside the gene matches. The germline gives CDR1 MGHRA, CDR2 YSYEKL. This chain's CDR3 is CASSLRQGRPYEQYF. CDR3 DNA sequence: TGCGCCAGCAGCCTCAGACAGGGACGACCCTACGAGCAGTACTTC.

This chain connects TRBV3-1 (or the pseudogene TRBV3-2) to TRBJ1-6, with D unclear. The length of the CDR3 is 15 residues. V shed 8 bases and J shed 6 bases, with 17 bases lying between them. Germline-derived CDR1 and CDR2 are LGHDT and YNNKEL (reference sequence). As DNA, the CDR3 is TGTGCCAGCTCCCCGGGCCCTGTCCGTAATTCACCCCTCCACTTT. Translating gives CASSPGPVRNSPLHF.

The CDR3 sequence is CASSQGGIGTSRGMNTEAFF. CDR3 sequence (DNA): TGCGCCAGCAGCCAAGGAGGAATTGGGACGTCTCGGGGGATGAACACTGAAGCTTTCTTT. The genes are TRBV4-1 and TRBJ1-1; D is possibly TRBD1 (5 bases). Trimming took 1 base from V and 0 from J, leaving 24 bases between them. The CDR3 loop spans 20 amino acids. Germline loops: CDR1 MGHRA, CDR2 YSYEKL.

This chain uses TRBV28 with TRBJ1-1, with no clear D. Germline V gene data show CDR1 as MDHEN and CDR2 as SYDVKM. This CDR3 contains 11 residues. Deletions cut 6 bases from V and 9 bases from J, with 11 bases between. The CDR3 here is CASSPGRKAFF. The CDR3 DNA is TGTGCCAGCAGCCCAGGAAGGAAAGCTTTCTTT.

The rearrangement joins TRBV6-2 or TRBV6-3 to TRBJ1-2, with 7 positions matching TRBD1. This CDR3 has 15 residues. CDR1 is MNHEY and CDR2 is SVGEGT in the germline V gene. J was trimmed by 5 bases and V by 3 bases; bases with no gene match: 9. The CDR3 loop is CASSYMAGGQYGYTF. Here the CDR3 DNA reads TGTGCCAGCAGTTATATGGCAGGGGGTCAATATGGCTACACCTTC.

V gene TRBV6-5 combines with J gene TRBJ2-3; no clear D. The V gene lost 0 bases and the J gene lost 1 base, with 8 bases spanning the gap. Germline V gene data show CDR1 as MNHEY and CDR2 as SVGAGI. The CDR3 sequence is 15 residues long. The CDR3 is CASSYSMVGTDTQYF. The CDR3 DNA is TGTGCCAGCAGTTACTCGATGGTTGGCACAGATACGCAGTATTTT.

The chain is built from TRBV19 and TRBJ2-2; 7 bases fit TRBD1. V lost 9 bases and J lost 0; bases outside the gene matches: 1. Looked up from germline, CDR1 is LNHDA and CDR2 is SQIVND (reference sequence). The length of the CDR3 is 13 residues. The CDR3 loop is CASRGTNTGELFF. The CDR3 DNA reads TGTGCCAGCAGGGGGACGAACACCGGGGAGCTGTTTTTT.

The rearrangement uses TRBV23-1 and TRBJ1-5; 9 positions agree with TRBD1. TRBV23-1 is an ORF; its function is uncertain. There are 16 residues in the CDR3. The trim removed 4 bases at V and 1 base at J, leaving 5 bases unmatched. For the CDR3, the DNA is TGCGCCAGCAGTCCCCCTGACAGGGGGAGCAATCAGCCCCAGCATTTT. This codes for CASSPPDRGSNQPQHF.

The sample holds one count of this clone. V gene TRBV7-9 combines with J gene TRBJ1-1; no firm D call. V lost 1 base, J lost 7 bases, and 7 bases lay in between. CDR1 SEHNR and CDR2 FQNEAQ come from the germline V gene (reference sequence). The CDR3 is 12 residues long. The DNA of the CDR3 is TGTGCCAGCAGCTTAGGACCGATTGAAGCTTTCTTT. Protein product: CASSLGPIEAFF.

The chain has TRBV6-5 and TRBJ2-1, with D perhaps matching TRBD2 (6 bases). The CDR3 has 11 residues. The V end was cut by 7 bases, the J end by 8 bases, with 9 bases between. CDR1 is MNHEY, CDR2 SVGAGI, per germline. The CDR3 DNA reads as TGTGCCAGCACCTCGGGGGATGAGCAGTTCTTC. Amino acid sequence: CASTSGDEQFF.

V is TRBV25-1 and J is TRBJ2-3, with D possibly TRBD2 on 5 matching bases. This CDR3 comprises 14 residues. Trimming removed 7 bases from V and 3 bases from J, with 14 bases in between. From germline, CDR1 is MGHDK and CDR2 SYGVNS. CDR3 nucleotide sequence: TGTGCCAGCATGAAAGGCGGGTCTACAGATACGCAGTATTTT. Encoded protein: CASMKGGSTDTQYF.

The chain is built from TRBV3-1 (or the pseudogene TRBV3-2) and TRBJ1-6; no clear D gene. Germline CDR1 and CDR2: LGHDT and YNNKEL (reference sequence). Trimming removed 5 bases at V and 8 bases at J, with 16 bases between. This CDR3 contains 15 residues. The DNA for the CDR3 is TGTGCCAGCAGCGCAGGCTGGGGAAGGGATTCACCCCTCCACTTT. Protein product: CASSAGWGRDSPLHF.

This clone was observed a single time. The rearrangement joins TRBV2 to TRBJ1-1, with a weak D call TRBD1 (6 bases). Germline V gene lookup returns CDR1 SNHLY and CDR2 FYNNEI. The length of the CDR3 is 13 residues. The V end lost 7 bases, the J end lost 1 base, and 10 bases lay between the germline ends. The chain's CDR3 is CASTGEGNTEAFF. In DNA form, the CDR3 reads TGTGCCAGCACAGGGGAAGGGAACACTGAAGCTTTCTTT.

This clone has only one observation. The chain's CDR3 is CASSLETGDEQFF. The DNA for the CDR3 is TGTGCCAGCAGTTTAGAGACAGGTGATGAGCAGTTCTTC. The gene calls are TRBV28 and TRBJ2-1, with D perhaps TRBD1 (6 bases). Germline values: CDR1 MDHEN, CDR2 SYDVKM. Trimming removed 2 bases from V and 8 bases from J, with 10 bases in between. The CDR3 contains 13 residues.

The genes are TRBV18 and TRBJ2-6; 7 bases align to TRBD1. The CDR3 is made up of 15 amino acids. J lost 2 bases, V lost 5 bases, and 3 bases had no gene match. Germline V gene sequence: CDR1 KGHSH, CDR2 LQKENI. The CDR3 sequence: CASSYDRAGANVLTF. The CDR3 DNA reads TGTGCCAGCTCATACGACAGGGCTGGGGCCAACGTCCTGACTTTC.

The CDR3 loop is CASSAFASGSLTGELFF. The CDR3 DNA sequence: TGTGCCAGCAGCGCCTTTGCTAGCGGGAGCTTAACCGGGGAGCTGTTTTTT. The chain joins TRBV9 to TRBJ2-2; TRBD2 matches 10 bases. J was trimmed by 5 bases and V by 3 bases; bases with no gene match: 10. Germline assignment: CDR1 SGDLS and CDR2 YYNGEE. There are 17 residues in the CDR3.

The V and J genes are TRBV5-4 and TRBJ2-5, with 8 nucleotides matching TRBD2. CDR1 is SGHNT, CDR2 YYREEE, per germline (reference sequence). This CDR3 spans 17 amino acids. Unmatched junction bases numbered 16, after V lost 7 bases and J lost 2 bases. CDR3 in amino acids: CASSSGNSGIMQETQYF. The CDR3 DNA is TGTGCCAGCTCCTCCGGTAATAGCGGGATAATGCAAGAGACCCAGTACTTC.

In this sample, this clone turned up once. The chain couples TRBV7-2 to TRBJ1-1, with D perhaps matching TRBD1 (5 bases). Trimming removed 5 bases from V and 4 bases from J, with 17 bases in between. Germline V lookup: CDR1 SGHTA, CDR2 FQGNSA. The CDR3 runs to 15 residues. CDR3 residues: CASSPRVGGSTEAFF. The DNA for the CDR3 is TGTGCCAGCAGCCCTAGGGTGGGGGGTAGCACTGAAGCTTTCTTT.

In its sample, this clone was seen once. The chain carries TRBV2 and TRBJ1-1; D call uncertain. The CDR3 has 12 amino acids. Trimming stripped 6 bases from V and 5 bases from J, with 10 bases between. The germline V gene encodes CDR1 SNHLY and CDR2 FYNNEI. This chain's CDR3 is CASREVATEAFF. The CDR3 nucleotides are TGTGCCAGCAGAGAGGTGGCAACTGAAGCTTTCTTT.

The chain joins TRBV5-5 to TRBJ2-7; 10 positions agree with TRBD1. There are 14 residues in the CDR3. V was clipped by 4 bases and J by 6 bases; unmatched bases: 7. Germline CDR1 reads SGHKS; CDR2 reads YYEKEE (reference sequence). The CDR3 nucleotides read TGTGCCAGCAGCCGGGGGGACAGGGGTGGCGAGCAGTACTTC. It specifies CASSRGDRGGEQYF. The complete variable domain, with remaining parts taken from reference TRBV5-5 and TRBJ2-7, reads DAGVTQSPTHLIKTRGQQVTLRCSPISGHKSVSWYQQVLGQGPQFIFQYYEKEERGRGNFPDRFSARQFPNYSSELNVNALLLGDSALYLCASSRGDRGGEQYFGPGTRLTVT.

This chain links TRBV6-2 or TRBV6-3 with TRBJ2-7; tentatively, D is TRBD1 (6 bases). Germline loops: CDR1 MNHEY, CDR2 SVGEGT. Trimming pared 6 bases from V and 12 bases from J, leaving 18 bases between. The CDR3 is 12 amino acids. The CDR3 DNA reads TGTGCCAGCAGCATCCGGGACACTCTTCCGTACTTC. Translated, it gives CASSIRDTLPYF.

The V and J genes are TRBV3-1 (or the pseudogene TRBV3-2) and TRBJ2-5, with D possibly TRBD1 on 6 matching bases. This CDR3 spans 13 amino acids. Trimming took off 4 bases at V and 4 bases at J, with 10 bases between the two ends. CDR1 is LGHDT and CDR2 is YNNKEL in the germline V gene (reference sequence). CDR3 sequence (DNA): TGTGCCAGCAGCCCACAGGGACGAGAGACCCAGTACTTC. It encodes CASSPQGRETQYF.

The rearrangement links TRBV29-1 to TRBJ1-5; 7 bases fit TRBD1. CDR1 and CDR2 from the germline V gene are SQVTM and ANQGSEA. The ends lost 5 bases at V and 1 base at J; junction bases unmatched: 2. The CDR3 is 13 residues long. The CDR3 is CSVSTGSNQPQHF. The DNA for the CDR3 is TGCAGCGTTTCGACAGGGAGCAATCAGCCCCAGCATTTT.

The J gene is TRBJ2-1, the V gene TRBV21-1; the table assigns TRBD2, which was not confirmed against the DNA. TRBV21-1 is flagged as a pseudogene. The CDR3 has 16 residues. CDR3 sequence reads: CASSKDKRNSYNEQFF. For the CDR3, the DNA is TGTGCCAGCAGCAAAGATAAGCGGAACTCCTACAATGAGCAGTTCTTC.

For this clone: The sample carries other DNA sequences with the same CDR3. The chain carries TRBV28 and TRBJ1-2, with D unclear. CDR1 is MDHEN and CDR2 is SYDVKM in the germline V gene. The CDR3 is made up of 14 amino acids. The V gene lost 3 bases and the J gene lost 2 bases, with 10 bases spanning the gap. CDR3 DNA: TGTGCCAGCAGTTTGGCGGGCCGCAACTATGGCTACACCTTC. It translates to CASSLAGRNYGYTF.

The CDR3 coding sequence is TGTGCCAGCTCACCAGGCAGGGGAGTCTATGGCTACACCTTC. Its protein is CASSPGRGVYGYTF. J is TRBJ1-2 and V is TRBV18; a weak D match, TRBD1 (6 bases). This CDR3 comprises 14 residues. CDR1 is KGHSH and CDR2 is LQKENI in the germline V gene. The ends were cut back, 2 bases at V and 4 bases at J, with 11 bases in the middle.

The V call is TRBV19, the J call TRBJ2-7; 7 bases agree with TRBD1. The CDR3 contains 17 residues. Germline V lookup: CDR1 LNHDA, CDR2 SQIVND (reference sequence). Unmatched junction bases numbered 16, after V lost 5 bases and J lost 3 bases. CDR3 sequence reads: CASSLAFSGQFLYEQYF. The CDR3, as DNA: TGTGCCAGTAGTCTCGCCTTCTCGGGACAGTTTCTCTACGAGCAGTACTTC.

V and J are TRBV14 and TRBJ1-6, with D perhaps matching TRBD1 (6 bases). V gave up 5 bases and J gave up 9 bases, with 17 bases separating them. Germline lookup yields CDR1 SGHDN and CDR2 FVKESK. This CDR3 has 15 residues. The CDR3 nucleotides are TGTGCCAGCAGCAGAACCACAGGGTTTCCTTCACCCCTCCACTTT. This translates into CASSRTTGFPSPLHF.

This chain uses TRBV18 with TRBJ2-7; 8 bases agree with TRBD2. With 3 bases clipped from V and 6 bases from J, the junction kept 7 bases outside the gene matches. The CDR3 totals 14 residues. Germline CDR1 reads KGHSH; CDR2 reads LQKENI. DNA of the CDR3: TGTGCCAGCTCACCCGGGACTAGTTCTGGCGAGCAGTACTTC. It translates to CASSPGTSSGEQYF.

CDR3 amino acids: CAIPTGTRSPLHF. CDR3 bases: TGTGCCATCCCGACAGGGACACGGTCACCCCTCCACTTT. The chain combines TRBV27 with TRBJ1-6; 7 nucleotides line up with TRBD1. The CDR3 contains 13 residues. The V and J ends lost 10 bases and 10 bases, in that order; junction bases with no gene match: 10. Per germline, CDR1 MNHEY and CDR2 SMNVEV (reference sequence).